A selection of T cell receptor beta chains follows, all from one sample in a study of blood T cell repertoires in COVID-19. The method was immunoSEQ multiplex PCR; TCRdb's version includes in-frame clones alone and lacks a portion of them. The sample includes about 200,000 clones, 86% of them seen just once. Sample: peripheral blood. The receptor set was obtained from a young man who had recovered from COVID-19. Each CDR3 is given with its conserved first and last residue. The D gene is left open where the match is weak. Size is stated for part of the rows, as once, few or many counts, or as a class when the clone is expanded.

J gene,V gene,D gene,clone size,CDR3 protein,CDR3 DNA
TRBJ2-5,TRBV5-4,-,-,CASSSPSRGWAETQYF,TGTGCCAGCAGCTCGCCATCCCGGGGGTGGGCAGAGACCCAGTACTTC
TRBJ2-7,TRBV29-1,TRBD2,-,CSARALVGGEQYF,TGCAGCGCTAGGGCACTGGTGGGGGGGGAGCAGTACTTC
TRBJ2-1,TRBV5-4,TRBD2,-,CASRVDQRGGRNEQFF,TGTGCCAGCCGGGTAGACCAGCGGGGGGGCAGGAATGAGCAGTTCTTC
TRBJ1-2,TRBV19,TRBD1,few,CASTIQNFPGQGDNGYTF,TGTGCCAGTACCATCCAAAATTTTCCGGGACAGGGGGATAATGGCTACACCTTC
TRBJ1-4,TRBV2,TRBD1,-,CASRIRDRNEKLFF,TGTGCCAGCAGGATCCGGGACAGGAATGAAAAACTGTTTTTT
TRBJ1-5,TRBV19,-,few,CASNWGGARQPQHF,TGTGCCAGTAATTGGGGAGGGGCAAGACAGCCCCAGCATTTT
TRBJ1-5,TRBV6-1,TRBD1,-,CASSATTGALPYSNQPQHF,TGTGCCAGCAGTGCCACGACAGGGGCCCTTCCTTATAGCAATCAGCCCCAGCATTTT
TRBJ2-7,TRBV3-1/TRBV3-2,TRBD1,-,CASSHNRGLSSYEQYF,TGTGCCAGCAGCCATAACAGGGGGCTAAGCTCCTACGAGCAGTACTTC
TRBJ1-2,TRBV20-1,TRBD1,-,CSASGTAPEVNYGYTF,TGCAGTGCTAGTGGGACAGCGCCTGAAGTTAACTATGGCTACACCTTC
TRBJ1-2,TRBV4-3,TRBD1,-,CASSQGTGGDYGYTF,TGCGCCAGCAGCCAAGGGACAGGGGGCGACTATGGCTACACCTTC
TRBJ1-2,TRBV6-5,TRBD1,once,CASCKTGNYGYTF,TGTGCCAGTTGTAAGACAGGGAACTATGGCTACACCTTC
TRBJ1-2,TRBV10-3,-,-,CAIRTQGRAPNYGYTF,TGTGCCATCCGTACTCAGGGCAGGGCCCCTAACTATGGCTACACCTTC
TRBJ1-4,TRBV7-6,-,-,CASSLDPQEKLFF,TGTGCCAGCAGCTTAGATCCCCAAGAAAAACTGTTTTTT
TRBJ2-7,TRBV11-2,-,-,CASSLEQGAYEQYF,TGTGCCAGCAGCTTAGAACAGGGCGCCTACGAGCAGTACTTC
TRBJ1-2,TRBV29-1,TRBD1,-,CSVGKGQGQVGYTF,TGCAGCGTTGGTAAAGGACAGGGGCAAGTTGGCTACACCTTC
TRBJ2-7,TRBV19,-,-,CASMATATSHEQYF,TGTGCCAGTATGGCGACAGCGACAAGCCACGAGCAGTACTTC
TRBJ2-3,TRBV5-1,-,-,CASSLVIGGAANTQYF,TGCGCCAGCAGCTTGGTAATCGGGGGAGCAGCGAATACGCAGTATTTT
TRBJ2-1,TRBV6-2/TRBV6-3,TRBD1,-,CASSPPNRGLNEQFF,TGTGCCAGCAGTCCCCCGAACAGGGGGCTCAATGAGCAGTTCTTC
TRBJ1-1,TRBV3-1/TRBV3-2,-,-,CASSQLRGSTEAFF,TGTGCCAGCAGCCAACTAAGGGGTAGCACTGAAGCTTTCTTT
TRBJ2-7,TRBV12-3/TRBV12-4,-,-,CASSSPTGEQYF,TGTGCCAGCAGTTCACCAACGGGGGAGCAGTACTTC
TRBJ1-4,TRBV28,TRBD1,once,CASSLNPQGELFF,TGTGCCAGCAGTTTGAATCCTCAGGGGGAACTGTTTTTT
TRBJ2-2,TRBV29-1,-,-,CSAALGTTSGELFF,TGCAGCGCTGCCCTTGGGACAACTTCGGGGGAGCTGTTTTTT
TRBJ2-3,TRBV9,TRBD2,-,CASSPGGGRTDTQYF,TGTGCCAGCAGCCCCGGGGGGGGAAGAACAGATACGCAGTATTTT
TRBJ2-3,TRBV5-1,TRBD1,few,CASSLGQGGDTQYF,TGCGCCAGCAGCTTGGGACAGGGGGGAGATACGCAGTATTTT
TRBJ1-2,TRBV6-5,-,-,CASRQYPFRSDGYTF,TGTGCCAGTAGACAGTACCCGTTCCGGTCGGATGGCTACACCTTC
TRBJ2-1,TRBV19,-,-,CASQIGLASNEQFF,TGTGCCAGTCAGATTGGGCTAGCAAGTAATGAGCAGTTCTTC
TRBJ2-2,TRBV11-3,-,-,CASSLDRIAPGELFF,TGTGCCAGCAGCTTAGATCGGATAGCCCCCGGGGAGCTGTTTTTT
TRBJ1-2,TRBV27,TRBD1,-,CASSPMYPGQAYGYTF,TGTGCCAGCAGTCCCATGTATCCGGGACAGGCCTATGGCTACACCTTC
TRBJ1-1,TRBV19,TRBD1,once,CASNTGGNTEAFF,TGTGCCAGTAATACAGGGGGGAACACTGAAGCTTTCTTT
TRBJ2-7,TRBV3-1/TRBV3-2,TRBD1,-,CASSPRTGMSYEQYF,TGTGCCAGCAGCCCCCGGACAGGGATGTCCTACGAGCAGTACTTC
TRBJ2-6,TRBV6-2/TRBV6-3,TRBD2,-,CASSYSGSGGPLSSGANVLTF,TGTGCCAGCAGTTACTCAGGGAGCGGGGGGCCTCTCTCATCTGGGGCCAACGTCCTGACTTTC
TRBJ2-7,TRBV18,TRBD2,once,CASSPLAGAEQYF,TGTGCCAGCTCGCCACTAGCGGGGGCTGAGCAGTACTTC
TRBJ1-6,TRBV24-1,TRBD1,once,CATTAGGNSPLHF,TGTGCCACCACCGCAGGGGGGAATTCACCCCTCCACTTT
TRBJ2-5,TRBV3-1/TRBV3-2,TRBD2,-,CASSLTGASGPGGVETQYF,TGTGCCAGCAGCTTAACCGGCGCTAGCGGGCCGGGGGGCGTGGAGACCCAGTACTTC
TRBJ2-5,TRBV15,TRBD2,-,CATSRFPGGETQYF,TGTGCCACCAGCAGATTCCCGGGGGGAGAGACCCAGTACTTC
TRBJ1-6,TRBV6-4,-,-,CATQASYNSPLHF,TGTGCCACACAAGCGTCCTATAATTCACCCCTCCACTTT
TRBJ2-3,TRBV7-6,-,-,CASSLQVSVTSTDTQYF,TGTGCCAGCAGCTTACAGGTTTCTGTTACTAGCACAGATACGCAGTATTTT
TRBJ1-4,TRBV6-5,-,-,CATRSPAGRNEKLFF,TGTGCCACCCGCAGTCCGGCAGGGCGGAATGAAAAACTGTTTTTT
TRBJ1-1,TRBV2,-,-,CASGYRRLGGGRDRAFF,TGTGCCAGCGGTTATCGGAGGCTCGGGGGCGGGAGAGATCGAGCTTTCTTT
TRBJ1-1,TRBV6-4,-,-,CASSEGAHTEAFF,TGTGCCAGCAGTGAGGGGGCTCACACTGAAGCTTTCTTT
TRBJ2-6,TRBV2,-,-,CASSDSRAPRGANVLTF,TGTGCCAGCAGTGATTCCAGGGCGCCGAGGGGGGCCAACGTCCTGACTTTC
TRBJ2-1,TRBV11-2,TRBD1,-,CASSQQGGEQFF,TGTGCCAGCAGCCAACAGGGGGGTGAGCAGTTCTTC
TRBJ1-1,TRBV19,-,few,CASSPAIVPGTEAFF,TGTGCCAGTAGTCCCGCCATTGTACCGGGTACTGAAGCTTTCTTT
TRBJ1-2,TRBV6-5,-,-,CASSLLGVLYGYTF,TGTGCCAGCAGCCTACTCGGGGTCCTTTATGGCTACACCTTC
TRBJ1-1,TRBV9,-,-,CASSVTGNTEAFF,TGTGCCAGCAGCGTCACAGGTAACACTGAAGCTTTCTTT
TRBJ2-2,TRBV19,-,-,CASSAQRFTGELFF,TGTGCCAGTAGCGCACAGAGATTCACCGGGGAGCTGTTTTTT